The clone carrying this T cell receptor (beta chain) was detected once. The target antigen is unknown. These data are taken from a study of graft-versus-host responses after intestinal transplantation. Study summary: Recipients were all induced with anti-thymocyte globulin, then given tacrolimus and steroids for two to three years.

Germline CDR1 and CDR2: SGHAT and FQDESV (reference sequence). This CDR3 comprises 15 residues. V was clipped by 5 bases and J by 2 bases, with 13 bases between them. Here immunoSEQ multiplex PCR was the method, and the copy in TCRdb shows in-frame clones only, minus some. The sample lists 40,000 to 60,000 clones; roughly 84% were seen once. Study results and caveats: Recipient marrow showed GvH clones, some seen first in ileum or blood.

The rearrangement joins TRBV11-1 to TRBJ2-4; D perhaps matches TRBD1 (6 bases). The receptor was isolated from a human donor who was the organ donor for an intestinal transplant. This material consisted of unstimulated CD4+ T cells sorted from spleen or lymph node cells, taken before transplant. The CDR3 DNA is TGTGCCAGCAGCACCATTACAGGGCCCAAAAACATTCAGTACTTC. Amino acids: CASSTITGPKNIQYF.